This T cell receptor beta chain is drawn from a study of cytomegalovirus exposure and HLA in healthy donors (TCRdb year 2017). About the full investigation: An earlier analysis of approximately 600 of the donors reported more than 250 Gb of sequence data and 100 million to 130 million unique TCR beta sequences from around 200 million T cells. An early release that covered about 600 HLA-typed donors contained approximately 300 gigabases of sequencing data and some 87 million unique TCR sequences. Among the roughly 400 genotyped donors, under 90% belonged to the genetic ancestry cluster associated with self-reported Caucasian donors. The aim of the study was to test whether cataloging public T cell receptors could identify signatures of past pathogen exposure. The study profiled the T cell repertoires of 500 to 800 subjects by immunosequencing and related them to cytomegalovirus serostatus. In addition to the first cohort of hundreds of subjects, a separate validation cohort of about 120 different subjects was used. The study combined high-throughput TCR immunosequencing, statistical association of individual TCRs with disease status, and machine learning to predict cytomegalovirus infection status. In a later analysis, previously published TCR beta repertoires from 500 to 750 donors were re-analyzed and high-resolution HLA genotyping was added so that TCR occurrence patterns could be studied. Rather than drawing on any new phenotypic data, the later analysis identified candidate immune exposures from TCR beta sequences and the way those sequences occurred across donors. An earlier analysis of 587 of the donors used high-throughput TCR beta sequencing to judge whether each TCR beta V gene segment behaved as functional or pseudogenic. Alongside the repertoire data, information on donor age, sex, ethnicity and CMV serostatus was compiled. Genome-wide SNP genotypes for about 55% of the 666 donors were used in a later genetic analysis, which treated that subset as a discovery cohort. Every discovery cohort repertoire had been produced on one sequencing platform. HLA typing included class I and class II loci at four-digit resolution. Typing coverage differed by locus: A, B, C, DRB1 and DQB1 were typed in roughly 620-630 donors, DQA1 in about 500, DPA1 in around 580, and DPB1 in just under 490. Because of strong linkage in the cohort, four to six DR-DQ haplotypes were treated as single units for association and clustering. Across some 400 genotyped donors of the cohort, an average of about 250,000 unique TCR beta nucleotide sequences per donor were sequenced, and around 20% of those sequences were non-productive.

In total, 630 or so healthy bone marrow donors made up the cohort. At the time of sampling, every cohort member was nominally healthy, though immune exposures that went unrecorded were likely present. The donor was CMV seronegative and belonged to the group of 320 or so seronegative cohort members. A peripheral blood sample was collected from each donor, and TCR beta sequencing was performed on peripheral blood mononuclear cells. The Qiagen DNeasy Blood Extraction Kit was used to extract genomic DNA from the blood cell samples. Library creation used the immunoSEQ multiplex PCR assay. The multiplex PCR relied on a mix of 60 forward primers for TCR Vbeta segments and 13 reverse primers for TCR Jbeta segments. The CDR3 region of rearranged TCR beta genes was amplified from genomic DNA with a multiplex PCR assay. The amplified TCR beta libraries were sequenced on the Illumina HiSeq System as 87-base-pair reads. Per the authors' processing: A later analysis tallied tens of millions of unique TCR beta chains across the 600 to 700 repertoires, and some 10 million of those chains were shared by two or more donors. Raw reads were error-corrected and collapsed into unique sequences with a nearest-neighbor algorithm that merged closely related sequences to remove PCR and sequencing errors. Alignment of CDR3 sequences to IMGT reference sequences was used to assign V, D and J gene segments. For a sequence to be retained, a match of at least six nucleotides was required to both a V gene segment and a J gene segment. A rearrangement was called productive if the CDR3 had no stop codons and remained in frame with V and J, and every other rearrangement was called non-productive. Following IMGT convention, CDR3 was defined as the stretch from the second conserved V-encoded cysteine to the conserved J-encoded phenylalanine. The earlier analysis of 550 to 650 of the donors excluded any sequence lacking an unambiguous match to a single V gene segment. In an earlier analysis of roughly 600 of the donors, a V segment was called functional when productive rearrangements were above 56.7%, and segregating when the standard deviation between donors exceeded 5%. A statistical classification framework was built to diagnose cytomegalovirus status from the catalog of TCR beta chain sequences. In a later analysis, V and J genes were assigned by comparing TCR nucleotide sequences against IMGT/GENE-DB human TR gene sequences. In a later analysis, CDR3 sequences and most-parsimonious VDJ recombination scenarios were assigned using the TCRdist pipeline. In a later analysis, each TCR beta chain was defined by its CDR3 amino acid sequence together with its V-gene family, and reads lacking a unique V-gene family were excluded. As a way to deal with suspected cross-contamination and a sequencing artifact, a later analysis dropped approximately 570 nucleotide sequences that were highly shared and had low generation probability. In a later analysis, a clonal expansion index was calculated for each public chain from normalized within-repertoire ranks of inferred template counts. In a later analysis, generation probabilities were computed using a VDJ recombination model fitted to out-of-frame rearrangements, and the results were checked against IGoR. Hypergeometric tests were used in a later analysis to score TCR-TCR, TCR-HLA and TCR-CMV co-occurrence, with a repertoire-size bias correction applied to the TCR pairs. To estimate false discovery rates, a later analysis permuted the HLA or CMV assignments 20 times. In a later analysis, co-occurring TCRs were grouped with DBSCAN, and TCRdist sequence similarity was added when clustering was performed within HLA-allele-positive subsets. For co-occurrence clustering, repertoires with fewer than 30,000 or more than 120,000 public chains were excluded, along with a handful of repertoires with anomalous nucleotide sharing. TCRdb re-hosts the immuneACCESS table, in-frame sequences only. Its copies lack some clones; in the studies checked, an unresolved V gene accounts for under half of them, and the cause for the rest is not known. The DNA was the basis for D and trimming; V, J and clone size are from that table. The sample table records roughly 110,000 clones; roughly 80% of these occur just once. The ten largest clones represent 2% to 3% of the sample.

Points the paper makes about the study in general: In a later analysis, most CMV-associated TCR beta chains were found to appear HLA-restricted, with HLA associations seemingly driven largely by CMV exposure. According to the authors, the approach could potentially be generalized to other disease states and immunological phenotypes. Most TCR sequences were observed very rarely across donors, whereas some public TCRs were present in many individuals. According to a later analysis, parvovirus B19, influenza, CMV and Epstein-Barr virus appeared linked to several top co-occurrence clusters. Because HLA typing was unavailable for some donors at each locus, only the typed subset was used in association tests. Specific HLA alleles were associated with 15,000 to 20,000 TCR beta sequences at a false discovery rate of 0.05 in a later analysis. The cohort was sequenced for TCR beta chains only, and without alpha or paired-chain data the features that could be detected were limited. A later genetic analysis associated a missense DCLRE1C variant with V-gene and J-gene trimming of TCR beta chains, and an independent cohort replicated the association. The sequencing pipeline was judged likely to have produced a cluster of highly shared sequence variants as a technical artifact. Because the 87-base-pair reads could not distinguish some IMGT-functional V segments, including TRBV6-2 and TRBV6-3, those segments were excluded. According to a later genetic analysis, donors in an Asian-associated ancestry cluster had fewer N-insertions in productive TCRs than the approximately 670-donor mean. In a later analysis, HLA-associated TCR beta chains were found to be more clonally expanded and to have lower generation probabilities than equally common non-associated chains. A further reported finding was that TCR beta sequences accurately predicted the HLA-A and HLA-B alleles for most subjects in the first cohort. Immune exposure information for the cohort was limited to CMV serostatus. The classifier was reported to diagnose cytomegalovirus status with high specificity and sensitivity in both the original cohort and the validation cohort. Correlated functional status among segregating V segments might reflect linkage disequilibrium, but an unknown experimental factor could not be ruled out. In a later analysis, the rate of TCR association differed among HLA loci, with DRB1 alleles having the most associated TCRs and HLA-C alleles having the fewest. Assigning TCR associations to individual alleles was difficult when HLA alleles, especially DR and DQ, strongly co-occurred. The presence/absence analyses assumed that sequencing depth was roughly uniform across donors, and that assumption may not be true. Because counts were too low, some 16 rarely observed V segments, including chromosome 9 orphons, were excluded from the earlier analysis of roughly 580 of the donors. Three of the identified cytomegalovirus-associated TCR beta chains were confirmed in vitro to be specific for cytomegalovirus antigens. The study gave a list of under 200 TCR beta chains associated with cytomegalovirus. An earlier analysis of approximately 540 of the donors showed that most TCR beta V segments appeared in productive rearrangements either about 87% or about 30% of the time, which broadly matched IMGT annotations.

Worth noting for this clone: Its antigen remains undetermined. No base qualities exist here, and no much larger clone lies one base off it.

In the germline V gene, CDR1 corresponds to ENHRY and CDR2 to SYGVKD. V ends up 7 bases short and J 7 bases short, with an unmatched junction base count of 13. From the cysteine through the phenylalanine, the CDR3 covers 15 amino acids. The CDR3 DNA has 45 bases and is translated from base 1. The source of this sequence is a female donor in good health and CMV-seronegative. The rearrangement combines TRBV10-3 with TRBJ1-5, and 7 junctional nucleotides match TRBD1. Material for sequencing was PBMCs. The DNA sequence is TGTGCCATCACCGAAGGGACAGTTATGGGCCAGCCCCAGCATTTT. It is translated as CAITEGTVMGQPQHF.